What follows describes a single T cell receptor beta chain. This sample is part of a study of shared clonotypes between healthy human individuals. Whole-study context: Used for every donor were three CD4 naive, three CD4 memory, two CD8 naive and one CD8 memory plate.

Deep was the level used in running the assay. TCRdb keeps only in-frame clones here, not all; method: immunoSEQ multiplex PCR. The sample has about 2.1 million clones, 85% to 95% seen once. The naive CD8 fraction comprised CD45RO-negative cells positively selected for CCR7 and excluded terminally differentiated effector memory CD45RA+ cells. The germline V and J ends were trimmed by 0 bases and 2 bases, with 11 bases remaining between them. Looked up from germline, CDR1 is MNHEY and CDR2 is SMNVEV (reference sequence). This CDR3 is 15 amino acids long. The J gene is TRBJ2-7, the V gene TRBV27, with D possibly matching TRBD2 (5 bases). The sequenced sample was naive CD8+ T cells from PBMCs. This clonotype originated in a man aged 18 to 30 in good health. Some clones in this sample may be carry-over from other donors' samples. For the CDR3, the DNA is TGTGCCAGCAGTTTATCAGCGGATACTCCCTACGAGCAGTACTTC. It encodes CASSLSADTPYEQYF.